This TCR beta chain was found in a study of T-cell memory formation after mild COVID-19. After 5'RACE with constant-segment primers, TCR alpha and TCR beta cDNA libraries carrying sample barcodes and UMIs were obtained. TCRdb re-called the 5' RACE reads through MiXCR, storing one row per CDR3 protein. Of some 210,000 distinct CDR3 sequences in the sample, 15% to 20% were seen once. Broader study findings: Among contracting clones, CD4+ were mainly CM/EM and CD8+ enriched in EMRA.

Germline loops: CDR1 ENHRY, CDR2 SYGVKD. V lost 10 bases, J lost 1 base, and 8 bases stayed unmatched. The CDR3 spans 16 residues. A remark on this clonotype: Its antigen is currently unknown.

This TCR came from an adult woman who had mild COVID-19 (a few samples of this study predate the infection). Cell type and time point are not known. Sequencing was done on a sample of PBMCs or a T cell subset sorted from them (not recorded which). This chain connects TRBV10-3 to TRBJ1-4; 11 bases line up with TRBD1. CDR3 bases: TGTGCCACCGGACAGGGGGCCGGAGGAACTAATGAAAAACTGTTTTTT. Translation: CATGQGAGGTNEKLFF.